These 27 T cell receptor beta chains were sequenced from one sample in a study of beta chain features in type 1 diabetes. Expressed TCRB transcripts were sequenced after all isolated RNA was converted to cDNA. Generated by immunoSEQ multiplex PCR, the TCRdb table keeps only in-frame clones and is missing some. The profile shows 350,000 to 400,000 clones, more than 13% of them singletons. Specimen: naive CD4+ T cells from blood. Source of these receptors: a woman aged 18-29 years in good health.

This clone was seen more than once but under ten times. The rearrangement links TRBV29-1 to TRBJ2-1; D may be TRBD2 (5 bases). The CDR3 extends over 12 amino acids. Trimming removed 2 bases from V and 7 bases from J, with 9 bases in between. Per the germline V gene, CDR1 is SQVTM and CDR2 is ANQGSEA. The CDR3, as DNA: TGCAGCGTTGAACTAGCCGGGAATGAGCAGTTCTTC. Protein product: CSVELAGNEQFF.

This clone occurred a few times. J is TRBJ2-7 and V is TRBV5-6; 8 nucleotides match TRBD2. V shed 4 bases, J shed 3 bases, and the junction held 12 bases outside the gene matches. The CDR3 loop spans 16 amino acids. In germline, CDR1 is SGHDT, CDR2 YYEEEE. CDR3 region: CASSRGAWTSSYEQYF. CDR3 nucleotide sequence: TGTGCCAGCAGCCGAGGGGCATGGACTAGCAGCTACGAGCAGTACTTC.

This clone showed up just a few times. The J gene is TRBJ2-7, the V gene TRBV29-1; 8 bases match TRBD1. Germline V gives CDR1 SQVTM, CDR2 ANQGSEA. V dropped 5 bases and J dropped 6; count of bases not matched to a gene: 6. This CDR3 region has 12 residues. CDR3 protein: CSVHGTGVEQYF. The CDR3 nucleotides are TGCAGCGTTCATGGGACAGGCGTCGAGCAGTACTTC.

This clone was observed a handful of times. The CDR3, as DNA: TGTGCCAGCAGTTCAGGGGGACAGCCCCAGCATTTT. It encodes CASSSGGQPQHF. The chain links TRBV6-5 to TRBJ1-5; TRBD1 matches at 7 bases. Germline V gene lookup returns CDR1 MNHEY and CDR2 SVGAGI. Trimming at V came to 4 bases and at J to 7 bases, leaving 1 base not matched to a gene. The CDR3 spans 12 residues.

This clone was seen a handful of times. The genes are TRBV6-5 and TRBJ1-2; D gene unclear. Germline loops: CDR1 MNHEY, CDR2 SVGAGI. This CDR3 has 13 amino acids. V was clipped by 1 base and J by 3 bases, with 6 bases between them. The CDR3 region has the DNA TGTGCCAGCAGTTACTGGGGAGACTATGGCTACACCTTC. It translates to CASSYWGDYGYTF.

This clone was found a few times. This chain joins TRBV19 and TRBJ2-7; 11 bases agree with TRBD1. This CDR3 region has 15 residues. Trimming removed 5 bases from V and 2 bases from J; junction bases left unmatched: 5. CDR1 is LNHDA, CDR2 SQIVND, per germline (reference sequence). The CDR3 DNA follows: TGTGCCAGTAGTCCTCGGGACAGGGGGACCTACGAGCAGTACTTC. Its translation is CASSPRDRGTYEQYF.

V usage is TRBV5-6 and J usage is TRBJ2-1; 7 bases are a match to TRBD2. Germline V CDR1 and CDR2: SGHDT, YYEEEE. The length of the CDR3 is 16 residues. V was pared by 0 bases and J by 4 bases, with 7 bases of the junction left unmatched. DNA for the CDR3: TGTGCCAGCAGCTTGGTCGTCCTAGCGGCGTACAATGAGCAGTTCTTC. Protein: CASSLVVLAAYNEQFF.

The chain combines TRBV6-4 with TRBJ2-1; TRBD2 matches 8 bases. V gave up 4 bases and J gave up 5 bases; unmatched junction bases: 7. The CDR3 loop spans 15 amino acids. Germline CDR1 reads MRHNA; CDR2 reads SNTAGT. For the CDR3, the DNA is TGTGCCAGCAGTGTAGGCGGGAGGTCTAACAATGAGCAGTTCTTC. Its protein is CASSVGGRSNNEQFF.

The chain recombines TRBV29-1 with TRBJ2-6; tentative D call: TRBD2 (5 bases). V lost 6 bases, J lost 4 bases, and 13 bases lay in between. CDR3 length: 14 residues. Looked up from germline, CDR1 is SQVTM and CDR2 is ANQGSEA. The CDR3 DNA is TGCAGCGTGGGGAGTTTAGCCGGGGCCAACGTCCTGACTTTC. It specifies CSVGSLAGANVLTF. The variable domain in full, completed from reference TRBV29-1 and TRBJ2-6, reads SAVISQKPSRDICQRGTSLTIQCQVDSQVTMMFWYRQQPGQSLTLIATANQGSEATYESGFVIDKFPISRPNLTFSTLTVSNMSPEDSSIYLCSVGSLAGANVLTFGAGSRLTVL.

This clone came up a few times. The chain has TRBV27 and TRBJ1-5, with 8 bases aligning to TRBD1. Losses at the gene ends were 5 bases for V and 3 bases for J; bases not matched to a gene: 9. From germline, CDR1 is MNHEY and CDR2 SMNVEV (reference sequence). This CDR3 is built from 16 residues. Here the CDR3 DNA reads TGTGCCAGCAGTCGTCGACAGGGGACGAACAATCAGCCCCAGCATTTT. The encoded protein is CASSRRQGTNNQPQHF.

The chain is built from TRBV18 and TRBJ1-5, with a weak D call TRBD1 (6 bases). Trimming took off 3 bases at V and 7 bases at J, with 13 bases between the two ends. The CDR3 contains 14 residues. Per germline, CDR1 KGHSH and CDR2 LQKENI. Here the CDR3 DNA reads TGTGCCAGCTCACCTTGGGACATCGGGCAGCCCCAGCATTTT. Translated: CASSPWDIGQPQHF.

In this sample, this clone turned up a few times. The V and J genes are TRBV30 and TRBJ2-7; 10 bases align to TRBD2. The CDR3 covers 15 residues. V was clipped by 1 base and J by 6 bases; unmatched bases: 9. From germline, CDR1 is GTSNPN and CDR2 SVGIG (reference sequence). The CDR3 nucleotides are TGTGCCTGGAGTGCCCGAAGCGGGAGGGCCGCCGAGCAGTACTTC. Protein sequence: CAWSARSGRAAEQYF.

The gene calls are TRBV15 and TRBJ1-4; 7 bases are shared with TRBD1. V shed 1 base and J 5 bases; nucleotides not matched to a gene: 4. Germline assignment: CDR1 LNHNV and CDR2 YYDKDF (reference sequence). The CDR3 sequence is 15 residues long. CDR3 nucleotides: TGTGCCACCAGCAGAGGGACGACAGGGAATGAAAAACTGTTTTTT. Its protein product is CATSRGTTGNEKLFF.

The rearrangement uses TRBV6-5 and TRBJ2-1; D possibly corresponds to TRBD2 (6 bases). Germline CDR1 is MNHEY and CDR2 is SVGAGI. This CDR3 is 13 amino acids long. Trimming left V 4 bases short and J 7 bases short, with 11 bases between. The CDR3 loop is CASSLGGPNEQFF. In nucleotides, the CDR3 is TGTGCCAGCAGTTTGGGGGGTCCGAATGAGCAGTTCTTC.

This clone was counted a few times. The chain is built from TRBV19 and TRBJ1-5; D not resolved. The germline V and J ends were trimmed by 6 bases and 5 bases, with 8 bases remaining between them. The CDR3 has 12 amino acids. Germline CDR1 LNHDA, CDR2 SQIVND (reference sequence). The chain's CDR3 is CASRITDQPQHF. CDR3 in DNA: TGTGCCAGTAGAATTACAGATCAGCCCCAGCATTTT.

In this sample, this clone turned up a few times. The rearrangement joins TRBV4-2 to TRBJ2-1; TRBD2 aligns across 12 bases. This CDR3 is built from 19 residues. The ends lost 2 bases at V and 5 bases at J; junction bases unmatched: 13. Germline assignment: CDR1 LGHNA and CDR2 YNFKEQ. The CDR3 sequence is CASSQWTSGTVPADNEQFF. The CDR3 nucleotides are TGTGCCAGCAGCCAATGGACTAGCGGGACCGTCCCAGCTGACAATGAGCAGTTCTTC.

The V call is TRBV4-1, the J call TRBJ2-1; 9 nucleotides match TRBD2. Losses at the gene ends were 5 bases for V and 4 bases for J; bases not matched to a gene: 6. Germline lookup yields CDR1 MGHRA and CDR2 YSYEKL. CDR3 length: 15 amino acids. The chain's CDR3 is CASSTTSGTYNEQFF. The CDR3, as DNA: TGCGCCAGCAGCACGACTAGCGGCACATACAATGAGCAGTTCTTC.

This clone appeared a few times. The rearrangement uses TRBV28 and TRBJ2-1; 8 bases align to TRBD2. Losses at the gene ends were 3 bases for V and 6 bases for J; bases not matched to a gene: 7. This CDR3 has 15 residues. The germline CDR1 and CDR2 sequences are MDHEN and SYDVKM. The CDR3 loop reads CASSFGLAGRNEQFF. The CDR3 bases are TGTGCCAGCAGTTTTGGGCTAGCGGGCCGCAATGAGCAGTTCTTC.

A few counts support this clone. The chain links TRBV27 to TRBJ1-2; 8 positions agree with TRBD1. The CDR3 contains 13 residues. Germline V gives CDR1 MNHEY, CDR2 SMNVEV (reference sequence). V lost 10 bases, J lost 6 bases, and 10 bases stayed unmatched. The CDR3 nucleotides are TGTGCCACCCGACAGGGGCCACGGAATGGCTACACCTTC. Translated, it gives CATRQGPRNGYTF.

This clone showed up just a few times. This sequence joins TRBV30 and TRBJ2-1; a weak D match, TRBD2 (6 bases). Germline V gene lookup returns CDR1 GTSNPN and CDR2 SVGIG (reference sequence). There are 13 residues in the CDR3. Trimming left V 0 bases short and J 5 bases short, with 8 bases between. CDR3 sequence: CAWSVSGDNEQFF. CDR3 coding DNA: TGTGCCTGGAGTGTCTCGGGAGACAATGAGCAGTTCTTC.

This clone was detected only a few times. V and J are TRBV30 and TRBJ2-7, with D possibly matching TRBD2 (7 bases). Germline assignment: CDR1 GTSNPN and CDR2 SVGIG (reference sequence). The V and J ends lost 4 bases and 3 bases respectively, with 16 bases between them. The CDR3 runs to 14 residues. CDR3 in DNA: TGTGCCTGGAAGCGGGGACAAGAAGTCTACGAGCAGTACTTC. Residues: CAWKRGQEVYEQYF.

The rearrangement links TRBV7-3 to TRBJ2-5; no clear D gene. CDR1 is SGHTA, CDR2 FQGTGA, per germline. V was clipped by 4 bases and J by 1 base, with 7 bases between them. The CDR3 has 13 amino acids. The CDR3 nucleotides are TGTGCCAGCAGCTCCAGTTCCCAAGAGACCCAGTACTTC. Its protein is CASSSSSQETQYF.

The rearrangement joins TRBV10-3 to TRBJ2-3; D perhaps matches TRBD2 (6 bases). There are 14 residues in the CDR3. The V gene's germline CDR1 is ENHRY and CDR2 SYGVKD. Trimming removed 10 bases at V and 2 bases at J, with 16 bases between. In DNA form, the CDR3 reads TGTGCCACACACAAGGGGACTGACACAGATACGCAGTATTTT. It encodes CATHKGTDTDTQYF.

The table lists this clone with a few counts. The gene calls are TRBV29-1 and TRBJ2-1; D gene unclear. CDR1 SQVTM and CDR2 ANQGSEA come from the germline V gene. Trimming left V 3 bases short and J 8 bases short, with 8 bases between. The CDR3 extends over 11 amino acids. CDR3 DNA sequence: TGCAGCGTTGAGCCTCGCGATGAGCAGTTCTTC. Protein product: CSVEPRDEQFF.

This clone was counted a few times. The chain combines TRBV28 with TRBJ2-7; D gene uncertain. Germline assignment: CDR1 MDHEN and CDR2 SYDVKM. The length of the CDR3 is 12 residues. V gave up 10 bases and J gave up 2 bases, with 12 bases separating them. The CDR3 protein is CATILSAYEQYF. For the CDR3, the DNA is TGTGCCACCATCCTTTCGGCCTACGAGCAGTACTTC.

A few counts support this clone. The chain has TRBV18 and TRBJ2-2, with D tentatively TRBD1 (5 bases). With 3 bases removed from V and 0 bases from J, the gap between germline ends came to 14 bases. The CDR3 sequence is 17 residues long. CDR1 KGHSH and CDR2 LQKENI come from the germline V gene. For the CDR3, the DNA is TGTGCCAGCTCACCTACTTCCGGACAACCGAACACCGGGGAGCTGTTTTTT. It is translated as CASSPTSGQPNTGELFF.

As DNA, the CDR3 is TGTGCCAGCAGCGTAGCGGCGGGAGACTACAATGAGCAGTTCTTC. Amino acid sequence: CASSVAAGDYNEQFF. V is TRBV9 and J is TRBJ2-1; 7 bases match TRBD2. Germline values: CDR1 SGDLS, CDR2 YYNGEE. The CDR3 runs 15 residues. J lost 3 bases, V lost 0 bases, and 3 bases had no gene match.